The sequence of this T cell receptor (beta chain) was determined in a study of blood T cell repertoires in COVID-19. The CDR3 runs to 14 residues. With 5 bases clipped from V and 6 bases from J, the junction kept 6 bases outside the gene matches. Germline-derived CDR1 and CDR2 are SGHTA and FQGNSA. Profiling relied on immunoSEQ multiplex PCR, and the TCRdb table lists in-frame clones only, not all of them. The sample includes about 350,000 clones, approximately 86% of them seen just once. Seattle patients were enrolled during active infection and followed longitudinally. The rearrangement joins TRBV7-2 to TRBJ2-3; the match to TRBD1 covers 9 bases. The TCR sequence derives from a young man with COVID-19, enrolled during active disease. Source material: peripheral blood. The DNA of the CDR3 is TGTGCCAGCAGCACATACAGGGGGCGGGATACGCAGTATTTT. Translated, it gives CASSTYRGRDTQYF.